The rows below give T cell receptor beta chains drawn from one sample of a study of cytomegalovirus exposure and HLA in healthy donors. Here immunoSEQ multiplex PCR was the method, and the copy in TCRdb shows in-frame clones only, minus some. The table records 200,000 or so clones, roughly 80% of them present only once. Sequenced material: PBMCs. The receptor source for this set is a woman under 30 in good health and CMV-seronegative. CDR3s include the opening cysteine and the closing phenylalanine or tryptophan. Fields, in order: clone size, J gene, D gene, V gene, CDR3 protein, CDR3 DNA. A D gene is named only where the DNA matches it firmly. Expanded clones are given a class, and other clones once, few, many or no size at all.

clone_size: .
j_call: TRBJ2-5
d_call: TRBD2
v_call: TRBV2
cdr3_aa: CASSEGLAGGQETQYF
cdr3_nt: TGTGCCAGCAGTGAAGGACTAGCGGGAGGCCAAGAGACCCAGTACTTC

clone_size: .
j_call: TRBJ2-3
d_call: .
v_call: TRBV28
cdr3_aa: CASTPELGTDTQYF
cdr3_nt: TGTGCCAGCACCCCTGAGTTAGGCACAGATACGCAGTATTTT

clone_size: once
j_call: TRBJ1-6
d_call: TRBD1
v_call: TRBV19
cdr3_aa: CATTGAGTGNSPLHF
cdr3_nt: TGTGCCACCACAGGAGCCGGGACAGGGAATTCACCCCTCCACTTT

clone_size: .
j_call: TRBJ2-1
d_call: TRBD1
v_call: TRBV2
cdr3_aa: CASSFGQGGNEQFF
cdr3_nt: TGTGCCAGCAGTTTTGGACAGGGGGGGAATGAGCAGTTCTTC

clone_size: .
j_call: TRBJ2-7
d_call: .
v_call: TRBV28
cdr3_aa: CASSVPGEQYF
cdr3_nt: TGTGCCAGCAGCGTTCCGGGAGAGCAGTACTTC

clone_size: .
j_call: TRBJ2-5
d_call: .
v_call: TRBV29-1
cdr3_aa: CSVVGGQETQYF
cdr3_nt: TGCAGCGTTGTAGGAGGACAAGAGACCCAGTACTTC

clone_size: .
j_call: TRBJ2-1
d_call: TRBD2
v_call: TRBV10-3
cdr3_aa: CAIEREAGVGVKFF
cdr3_nt: TGTGCCATTGAGCGGGAGGCCGGGGTCGGTGTTAAGTTCTTC

clone_size: .
j_call: TRBJ2-3
d_call: .
v_call: TRBV11-2
cdr3_aa: CASSLTGHTDTQYF
cdr3_nt: TGTGCCAGCAGCTTAACCGGACACACAGATACGCAGTATTTT

clone_size: .
j_call: TRBJ2-1
d_call: TRBD1
v_call: TRBV28
cdr3_aa: CASSPTGTGKNEQFF
cdr3_nt: TGTGCCAGCAGTCCAACCGGGACAGGGAAAAATGAGCAGTTCTTC

clone_size: once
j_call: TRBJ1-1
d_call: .
v_call: TRBV10-3
cdr3_aa: CAISERTAANTEAFF
cdr3_nt: TGTGCCATCAGTGAGAGGACAGCTGCGAACACTGAAGCTTTCTTT

clone_size: once
j_call: TRBJ2-1
d_call: .
v_call: TRBV19
cdr3_aa: CASSRGDRNEQFF
cdr3_nt: TGTGCCAGTAGTAGAGGAGATCGCAATGAGCAGTTCTTC

clone_size: .
j_call: TRBJ1-2
d_call: .
v_call: TRBV5-4
cdr3_aa: CASSLAAGQSYGYTF
cdr3_nt: TGTGCCAGCAGCTTGGCGGCAGGTCAGTCCTATGGCTACACCTTC

clone_size: .
j_call: TRBJ2-1
d_call: TRBD2
v_call: TRBV4-2
cdr3_aa: CASSQEFTSGMYEQFF
cdr3_nt: TGTGCCAGCAGCCAAGAGTTTACTAGCGGGATGTATGAGCAGTTCTTC

clone_size: .
j_call: TRBJ1-4
d_call: TRBD1
v_call: TRBV5-1
cdr3_aa: CASSLGLRGRNEKLFF
cdr3_nt: TGCGCCAGCAGCTTGGGTCTCAGGGGGCGGAATGAAAAACTGTTTTTT

clone_size: .
j_call: TRBJ2-7
d_call: .
v_call: TRBV19
cdr3_aa: CASSPRTSWDEQYF
cdr3_nt: TGTGCCAGTAGTCCCCGGACTTCTTGGGACGAGCAGTACTTC

clone_size: .
j_call: TRBJ1-1
d_call: TRBD1
v_call: TRBV6-5
cdr3_aa: CASHPQQGPNTEAFF
cdr3_nt: TGTGCCAGTCACCCCCAACAGGGGCCTAACACTGAAGCTTTCTTT

clone_size: .
j_call: TRBJ1-4
d_call: .
v_call: TRBV6-1
cdr3_aa: CASRGGVVEKLFF
cdr3_nt: TGTGCCAGCAGAGGGGGGGTGGTAGAAAAACTGTTTTTT

clone_size: .
j_call: TRBJ2-5
d_call: .
v_call: TRBV5-1
cdr3_aa: CASSLERPLKTQYF
cdr3_nt: TGCGCCAGCAGCTTGGAAAGACCACTAAAGACCCAGTACTTC

clone_size: .
j_call: TRBJ1-1
d_call: .
v_call: TRBV29-1
cdr3_aa: CSVAGMATEAFF
cdr3_nt: TGCAGCGTTGCAGGGATGGCCACTGAAGCTTTCTTT

clone_size: few
j_call: TRBJ1-1
d_call: .
v_call: TRBV19
cdr3_aa: CASSFQRHKEGKAFF
cdr3_nt: TGTGCCAGTAGTTTCCAACGACATAAGGAGGGAAAGGCTTTCTTT

clone_size: .
j_call: TRBJ2-2
d_call: .
v_call: TRBV19
cdr3_aa: CASSIGRGLGGELFF
cdr3_nt: TGTGCCAGTAGTATAGGAAGGGGCCTGGGCGGGGAGCTGTTTTTT

clone_size: once
j_call: TRBJ2-7
d_call: TRBD2
v_call: TRBV5-5
cdr3_aa: CASSFFEAGGPDEQYF
cdr3_nt: TGTGCCAGCAGCTTTTTTGAGGCGGGGGGGCCCGACGAGCAGTACTTC

clone_size: once
j_call: TRBJ1-5
d_call: .
v_call: TRBV7-9
cdr3_aa: CASSLGAGNQPQHF
cdr3_nt: TGTGCCAGCAGCTTAGGGGCAGGCAATCAGCCCCAGCATTTT

clone_size: .
j_call: TRBJ2-7
d_call: .
v_call: TRBV6-5
cdr3_aa: CASSYDPSGSYEQYF
cdr3_nt: TGTGCCAGCAGTTATGACCCCTCGGGCTCCTACGAGCAGTACTTC

clone_size: .
j_call: TRBJ2-7
d_call: .
v_call: TRBV5-6
cdr3_aa: CASSLGAGADEQYF
cdr3_nt: TGTGCCAGCAGCTTGGGTGCAGGGGCCGACGAGCAGTACTTC

clone_size: once
j_call: TRBJ2-7
d_call: TRBD2
v_call: TRBV2
cdr3_aa: CASSLAGLGEQYF
cdr3_nt: TGTGCCAGTTCACTAGCGGGATTAGGCGAGCAGTACTTC

clone_size: .
j_call: TRBJ2-7
d_call: TRBD1
v_call: TRBV27
cdr3_aa: CASSSLTGTENSYEQYF
cdr3_nt: TGTGCCAGCAGTTCCTTAACCGGGACAGAAAACTCCTACGAGCAGTACTTC

clone_size: .
j_call: TRBJ2-1
d_call: TRBD2
v_call: TRBV5-1
cdr3_aa: CASRLDPGTSNNEQFF
cdr3_nt: TGCGCCAGCAGGTTGGACCCCGGGACTAGCAACAATGAGCAGTTCTTC

clone_size: .
j_call: TRBJ2-1
d_call: .
v_call: TRBV10-2
cdr3_aa: CASSESRGNEQFF
cdr3_nt: TGCGCCAGCAGTGAGTCTCGGGGGAATGAGCAGTTCTTC

clone_size: .
j_call: TRBJ2-7
d_call: .
v_call: TRBV2
cdr3_aa: CASSAQGRFSYEQYF
cdr3_nt: TGTGCCAGCAGTGCTCAGGGGCGGTTCTCCTACGAGCAGTACTTC

clone_size: .
j_call: TRBJ2-3
d_call: .
v_call: TRBV4-3
cdr3_aa: CASSPGLMDTDTQYF
cdr3_nt: TGCGCCAGCAGCCCCGGACTGATGGACACAGATACGCAGTATTTT

clone_size: .
j_call: TRBJ2-7
d_call: TRBD1
v_call: TRBV11-2
cdr3_aa: CASSLVAGTGDFSYEQYF
cdr3_nt: TGTGCCAGCAGCTTAGTCGCCGGGACAGGAGACTTCTCCTACGAGCAGTACTTC

clone_size: .
j_call: TRBJ2-7
d_call: .
v_call: TRBV18
cdr3_aa: CASSPPGAWYEQYF
cdr3_nt: TGTGCCAGCTCACCACCGGGGGCTTGGTACGAGCAGTACTTC

clone_size: .
j_call: TRBJ1-5
d_call: .
v_call: TRBV18
cdr3_aa: CASSIDDRYQPQHF
cdr3_nt: TGTGCCAGCTCAATCGACGACAGGTATCAGCCCCAGCATTTT

clone_size: few
j_call: TRBJ2-1
d_call: TRBD2
v_call: TRBV7-9
cdr3_aa: CASRETGTSGRGNEQFF
cdr3_nt: TGTGCCAGCAGGGAAACCGGGACTAGCGGGAGAGGCAATGAGCAGTTCTTC

clone_size: .
j_call: TRBJ1-5
d_call: TRBD1
v_call: TRBV7-9
cdr3_aa: CASSPGTGNNQPQHF
cdr3_nt: TGTGCCAGCAGCCCCGGGACAGGTAACAATCAGCCCCAGCATTTT

clone_size: .
j_call: TRBJ2-1
d_call: .
v_call: TRBV18
cdr3_aa: CASSPQDRQFF
cdr3_nt: TGTGCCAGCTCACCACAGGACAGGCAGTTCTTC